This entry concerns a single T cell receptor beta chain. Its antigen is not known. Blood sampling was done at baseline, cycle 4 day 1, and cycle 7 day 1. Produced via immunoSEQ multiplex PCR; TCRdb's table is partial and in-frame only. The sample lists 75,000 to 90,000 clones; about 90% were seen once. CDR3 length equals 14 residues. V lost 8 bases and J lost 8; bases outside the gene matches: 7. Germline V lookup: CDR1 LNHDA, CDR2 SQIVND (reference sequence). This specimen comes from a study of OX40 agonist ivuxolimab in advanced cancers. In the study overall: The study treated patients with ivuxolimab, an agonistic anti-OX40 (CD134) antibody.

General study findings and limits: At 0.1 to 3.0 mg/kg, clonal expansion of CD4+ and CD8+ blood T cells had occurred by week 6.

Sequencing used CD4+ or CD8+ T cells sorted from blood, obtained in a trial of the OX40 agonist ivuxolimab. The source is an adult with an advanced solid tumor such as melanoma, head and neck, liver or kidney cancer. The chain joins TRBV19 to TRBJ2-1, with TRBD2 matching 12 bases. For the CDR3, the DNA is TGTGCCAGTTCGACTAGCGGGAGTGTCTATGAGCAGTTCTTC. It encodes CASSTSGSVYEQFF.